This section outlines one T cell receptor beta chain sequence together with its context. These data come from a study of blood T cell repertoires in COVID-19. Study background: There were acute and convalescent COVID-19 samples, and they came from the United States, Italy and Spain. PBMCs, B-cell-depleted T cells, or T cells were the source of the cDNA or gDNA that made up the material.

Authors' processing steps: Nucleated cell counts were estimated from reference gene primer amplification. The table came from immunoSEQ multiplex PCR; TCRdb's copy has only in-frame clones and leaves some out. V and J calls and clone size are as listed in that table; D and trimming were resolved from the DNA. The sample consists of under 300,000 clones, around 85% of them appearing once. This TCR was sampled from a middle-aged woman with active or convalescent COVID-19. Sequenced: peripheral blood.

CDR3 region: CASSGGGRNTIYF. CDR3 DNA sequence: TGTGCCAGCAGTGGGGGGGGGAGGAACACCATATATTTT. The chain has TRBV28 and TRBJ1-3, with D possibly TRBD1 on 5 matching bases. CDR1 MDHEN and CDR2 SYDVKM come from the germline V gene. This CDR3 comprises 13 residues. V lost 5 bases and J lost 7, with 12 bases in between.